The 19 T cell receptor beta chains in this list originate from one sample, sequenced in a study of cytomegalovirus exposure and HLA in healthy donors. Use of 60 Vbeta and 13 Jbeta primers characterized the PCR. Generated by immunoSEQ multiplex PCR, the TCRdb table keeps only in-frame clones and is missing some. Here the sample spans fewer than 80,000 clones, 74% being singletons. Sequenced input: PBMCs. All receptors come from a woman between 55 and 75 years old in good health and CMV-seropositive.

The J gene is TRBJ2-1, the V gene TRBV5-8, with D possibly TRBD1 on 6 matching bases. V was trimmed by 6 bases and J by 2 bases, leaving 15 bases between them. This CDR3 has 15 residues. CDR1 SGHTS and CDR2 YDEGEE come from the germline V gene. The CDR3 loop reads CASNPQGKTYNEQFF. Here the CDR3 DNA reads TGTGCCAGCAACCCCCAGGGGAAAACCTACAATGAGCAGTTCTTC. Full variable domain (missing parts from reference TRBV5-8 and TRBJ2-1): EAGVTQSPTHLIKTRGQQATLRCSPISGHTSVYWYQQALGLGLQFLLWYDEGEERNRGNFPPRFSGRQFPNYSSELNVNALELEDSALYLCASNPQGKTYNEQFFGPGTRLTVL.

The J gene is TRBJ1-2, the V gene TRBV6-6, with 8 bases fitting TRBD1. V dropped 4 bases and J dropped 4; count of bases not matched to a gene: 5. The germline gives CDR1 MNHNY, CDR2 SVGAGI (reference sequence). The CDR3 sequence is 14 residues long. The CDR3 sequence is CASSSGQGGYGYTF. The DNA for the CDR3 is TGTGCCAGCAGTTCTGGACAGGGTGGCTATGGCTACACCTTC.

This CDR3 reads CASSIGDRGLRGETQYF. Written as DNA, the CDR3 is TGTGCCAGTAGTATCGGAGACAGGGGACTCCGGGGGGAGACCCAGTACTTC. The rearrangement uses TRBV19 and TRBJ2-5; the match to TRBD1 covers 8 bases. CDR1 is LNHDA and CDR2 is SQIVND in the germline V gene (reference sequence). This CDR3 is 17 amino acids long. V lost 3 bases, J lost 5 bases, and 14 bases stayed unmatched. Complete variable domain (other parts from reference TRBV19 and TRBJ2-5): DGGITQSPKYLFRKEGQNVTLSCEQNLNHDAMYWYRQDPGQGLRLIYYSQIVNDFQKGDIAEGYSVSREKKESFPLTVTSAQKNPTAFYLCASSIGDRGLRGETQYFGPGTRLLVL.

This clone is a singleton in its sample. V and J are TRBV5-1 and TRBJ2-5, with 12 bases aligning to TRBD2. Germline V gives CDR1 SGHRS, CDR2 YFSETQ. The CDR3 is 17 residues long. V trimming: 4 bases; J trimming: 2 bases; junction bases outside the gene matches: 9. The CDR3 nucleotides read TGCGCCAGCAGCCCCAATGGACTAGCGGGACATCAAGAGACCCAGTACTTC. Translation: CASSPNGLAGHQETQYF. The variable domain in full, completed from reference TRBV5-1 and TRBJ2-5, reads KAGVTQTPRYLIKTRGQQVTLSCSPISGHRSVSWYQQTPGQGLQFLFEYFSETQRNKGNFPGRFSGRQFSNSRSEMNVSTLELGDSALYLCASSPNGLAGHQETQYFGPGTRLLVL.

This chain joins TRBV7-6 and TRBJ2-5; possible D gene TRBD1, 6 bases. The CDR3 runs 16 residues. V was clipped by 5 bases and J by 5 bases, with 21 bases between them. Germline lookup yields CDR1 SGHVS and CDR2 FNYEAQ. CDR3 sequence reads: CASSRSRDKLGETQYF. CDR3 nucleotides: TGTGCCAGCAGCAGATCCCGGGACAAACTTGGGGAGACCCAGTACTTC.

The sample holds a few counts of this clone. J is TRBJ1-1 and V is TRBV10-1; D gene unclear. The germline CDR1 and CDR2 sequences are WNHNN and SYGVQD (reference sequence). Trimming cost V 6 bases and J 4 bases, with 12 bases left between them. The CDR3 is 13 amino acids. As DNA, the CDR3 is TGCGCCAGCAGCCCACGACTTGGCACTGAAGCTTTCTTT. Translation: CASSPRLGTEAFF.

V gene TRBV6-5 combines with J gene TRBJ2-5; possibly TRBD2 for D (6 bases). Trimming removed 6 bases at V and 2 bases at J, with 13 bases between. The CDR3 is 14 amino acids. Germline V lookup: CDR1 MNHEY, CDR2 SVGAGI. The CDR3 spells CASRPGTQQETQYF. CDR3 bases: TGTGCCAGCAGACCGGGGACTCAGCAAGAGACCCAGTACTTC.

This clone was observed a single time. The chain joins TRBV18 to TRBJ1-2; the match to TRBD1 covers 7 bases. This CDR3 has 14 residues. Germline values: CDR1 KGHSH, CDR2 LQKENI. V dropped 3 bases and J dropped 8; count of bases not matched to a gene: 9. The CDR3 coding sequence is TGTGCCAGCTCACCCGGACAGGATGCTTACGGCTACACCTTC. The encoded protein is CASSPGQDAYGYTF. The entire variable domain, with the rest obtained from reference TRBV18 and TRBJ1-2, is as follows: NAGVMQNPRHLVRRRGQEARLRCSPMKGHSHVYWYRQLPEEGLKFMVYLQKENIIDESGMPKERFSAEFPKEGPSILRIQQVVRGDSAAYFCASSPGQDAYGYTFGSGTRLTVV.

The rearrangement joins TRBV5-1 to TRBJ1-3; 7 bases line up with TRBD1. Germline V gene data show CDR1 as SGHRS and CDR2 as YFSETQ. Trimming cost V 0 bases and J 0 bases; bases outside gene matches: 6. This CDR3 is built from 17 residues. CDR3 coding DNA: TGCGCCAGCAGCTTGGGGACAGGCCCGAGCTCTGGAAACACCATATATTTT. Translation: CASSLGTGPSSGNTIYF.

Notes on this clone: One end of the junction fails to match germline, which may point to a read error. This chain links TRBV27 with TRBJ1-3, with unresolved D. CDR1 is MNHEY, CDR2 SMNVEV, per germline (reference sequence). The CDR3 has 14 residues. CDR3: CASSLSRVGNTIYF. The CDR3 nucleotides read TGTGCCAGCAGTCTATCGAGGGTTGGAAACACCATATATTTT.

The chain has TRBV11-2 and TRBJ1-2, with D possibly being TRBD1 (6 bases). V was clipped by 1 base and J by 13 bases, with 19 bases between them. The CDR3 totals 14 residues. Looked up from germline, CDR1 is SGHAT and CDR2 is FQNNGV. The CDR3 DNA is TGTGCCAGCAGCTTAGCGGGACAACCGCCAACAATCACCTTC. It yields the protein CASSLAGQPPTITF.

This sequence joins TRBV2 and TRBJ2-7; D is possibly TRBD2 (7 bases). Germline V gene data show CDR1 as SNHLY and CDR2 as FYNNEI. Trimming stripped 6 bases from V and 5 bases from J, with 23 bases between. The CDR3 consists of 16 residues. The CDR3 DNA reads as TGTGCCAGCAGCTCGGATCTGAGGGGGGGCCCCCACGAGCAGTACTTC. Translating gives CASSSDLRGGPHEQYF.

This chain links TRBV25-1 with TRBJ2-1, with TRBD2 matching 7 bases. Looked up from germline, CDR1 is MGHDK and CDR2 is SYGVNS. This CDR3 is 15 amino acids long. The J segment lost 2 bases and the V segment lost 8 bases, leaving 9 bases of the junction unmatched. The CDR3 here is CASWARGDPYNEQFF. In DNA, the CDR3 is TGTGCCAGCTGGGCACGGGGGGACCCCTACAATGAGCAGTTCTTC.

The chain links TRBV28 to TRBJ2-1; D may be TRBD2 (6 bases). The CDR3 runs 16 residues. Deletions cut 5 bases from V and 0 bases from J, with 14 bases between. The germline CDR1 and CDR2 sequences are MDHEN and SYDVKM. The CDR3 nucleotides read TGTGCCAGCAGTCGAGGTAGCGGAAGCTCCTACAATGAGCAGTTCTTC. The encoded protein is CASSRGSGSSYNEQFF. Full variable domain (remainder filled in from reference TRBV28 and TRBJ2-1): DVKVTQSSRYLVKRTGEKVFLECVQDMDHENMFWYRQDPGLGLRLIYFSYDVKMKEKGDIPEGYSVSREKKERFSLILESASTNQTSMYLCASSRGSGSSYNEQFFGPGTRLTVL.

The chain links TRBV5-1 to TRBJ1-1; 10 bases agree with TRBD1. J was trimmed by 4 bases and V by 1 base; bases with no gene match: 1. Germline-derived CDR1 and CDR2 are SGHRS and YFSETQ. The CDR3 is made up of 14 amino acids. CDR3 DNA: TGCGCCAGCAGCTTGAGGACAGGGGGCACTGAAGCTTTCTTT. It yields the protein CASSLRTGGTEAFF.

The V call is TRBV27, the J call TRBJ2-2; 9 positions match TRBD1. Per the germline V gene, CDR1 is MNHEY and CDR2 is SMNVEV (reference sequence). After removal of 6 bases from V and 4 bases from J, the junction contained 3 bases not matched to a gene. The length of the CDR3 is 14 residues. The CDR3 bases are TGTGCCAGCAGCGGGACAGGGATCACCGGGGAGCTGTTTTTT. Protein sequence: CASSGTGITGELFF.

The sample holds a few counts of this clone. V and J are TRBV6-1 and TRBJ2-3; D unresolved. Trimming took 3 bases from V and 1 from J, leaving 5 bases between them. This CDR3 is 13 amino acids long. CDR1 and CDR2 from the germline V gene are MNHNS and SASEGT. CDR3 sequence reads: CASSDHRTDTQYF. DNA of the CDR3: TGTGCCAGCAGTGATCATCGCACAGATACGCAGTATTTT.

The gene calls are TRBV30 and TRBJ2-5; the D gene is possibly TRBD2 (5 bases). Per germline, CDR1 GTSNPN and CDR2 SVGIG (reference sequence). The CDR3 runs 12 residues. Trimming pared 0 bases from V and 9 bases from J, leaving 11 bases between. The chain's CDR3 is CAWSVTRAAQYF. In nucleotides, the CDR3 is TGTGCCTGGAGTGTGACGAGGGCTGCCCAGTACTTC.

V is TRBV4-2 and J is TRBJ1-2; weak D call: TRBD1 (5 bases). V was trimmed by 0 bases and J by 7 bases, leaving 18 bases between them. CDR3 length: 16 amino acids. The V gene's germline CDR1 is LGHNA and CDR2 YNFKEQ. CDR3: CASSQEGGGGTGGYTF. The CDR3 nucleotides read TGTGCCAGCAGCCAAGAGGGGGGGGGAGGGACGGGTGGCTACACCTTC.